This T cell receptor beta chain was identified during a study of T cell changes during pregnancy in multiple sclerosis. Repertoires were generated with immunoSEQ multiplex PCR, while TCRdb's copy carries only in-frame clones and drops some. The profile shows about 40,000 clones, 75% to 95% of them singletons. J was trimmed by 7 bases and V by 0 bases; bases with no gene match: 7. The CDR3 is made up of 17 amino acids. The germline V gene has CDR1 LGHNA and CDR2 YSLEER. The sample was CD8+ T cells from peripheral blood mononuclear cells, taken before pregnancy. This TCR came from a female donor with multiple sclerosis, enrolled in a pregnancy study. The chain uses TRBV4-3 and TRBJ2-1, with 12 bases aligning to TRBD2. CDR3 protein: CASSQDSETSGRNEQFF. The CDR3 DNA reads as TGCGCCAGCAGCCAAGATAGCGAGACTAGCGGGAGAAATGAGCAGTTCTTC.